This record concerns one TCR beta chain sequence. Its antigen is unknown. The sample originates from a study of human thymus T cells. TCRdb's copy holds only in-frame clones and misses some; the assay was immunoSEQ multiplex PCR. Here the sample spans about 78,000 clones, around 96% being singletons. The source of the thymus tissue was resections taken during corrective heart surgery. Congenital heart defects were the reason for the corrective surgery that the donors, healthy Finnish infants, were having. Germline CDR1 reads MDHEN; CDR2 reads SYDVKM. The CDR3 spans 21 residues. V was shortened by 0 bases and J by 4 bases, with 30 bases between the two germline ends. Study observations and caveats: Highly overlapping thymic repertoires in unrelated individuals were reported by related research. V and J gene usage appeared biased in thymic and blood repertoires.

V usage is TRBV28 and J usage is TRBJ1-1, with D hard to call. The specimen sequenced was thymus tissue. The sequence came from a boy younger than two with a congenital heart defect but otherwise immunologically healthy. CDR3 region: CASSLCPVPSLLHGRFTEAFF. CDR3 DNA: TGTGCCAGCAGTTTATGCCCCGTACCTAGCCTCTTACATGGACGGTTCACTGAAGCTTTCTTT.